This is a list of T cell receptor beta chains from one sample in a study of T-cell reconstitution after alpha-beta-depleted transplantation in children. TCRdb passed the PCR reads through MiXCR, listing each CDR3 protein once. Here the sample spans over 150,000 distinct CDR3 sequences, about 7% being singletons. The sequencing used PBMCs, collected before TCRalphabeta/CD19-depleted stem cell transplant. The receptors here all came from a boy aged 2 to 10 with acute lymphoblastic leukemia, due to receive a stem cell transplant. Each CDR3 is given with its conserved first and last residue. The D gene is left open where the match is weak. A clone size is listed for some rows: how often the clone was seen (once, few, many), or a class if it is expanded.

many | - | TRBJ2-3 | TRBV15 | TGTGCCACCAGCATCGGGTCGGGTCCCAAGTCGGGATATACGCAGTATTTT | CATSIGSGPKSGYTQYF
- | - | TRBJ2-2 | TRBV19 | TGTGCCAGTAGTATCGTTGGGAACACCGGGGAGCTGTTTTTT | CASSIVGNTGELFF
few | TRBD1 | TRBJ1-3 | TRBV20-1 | TGCAGTGCTTTCCTTCCGGACAGGGGATCAGGAAACACCATATATTTT | CSAFLPDRGSGNTIYF
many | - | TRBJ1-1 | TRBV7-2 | TGTGCCAGCAGCTCGTATCTGACAGCGAACACTGAAGCTTTCTTT | CASSSYLTANTEAFF
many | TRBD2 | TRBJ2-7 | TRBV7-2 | TGTGCCAGCAGCTTCCAGCGGGAGAACTACGAGCAGTACTTC | CASSFQRENYEQYF
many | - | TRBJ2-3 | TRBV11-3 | TGTGCCAGCAGCTCCCCGGGGGATTCTAGCACAGATACGCAGTATTTT | CASSSPGDSSTDTQYF
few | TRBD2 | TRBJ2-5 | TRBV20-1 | TGCAGTGCTTGGGGGGGGCTGCGGGAGGGCCTTATGGAGACCCAGTACTTC | CSAWGGLREGLMETQYF
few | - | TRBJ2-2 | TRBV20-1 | TGCAGTGCCCTAGGACCTAACACCGGGGAGCTGTTTTTT | CSALGPNTGELFF
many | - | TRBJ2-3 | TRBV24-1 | TGTGCCACCAGTGAATCCTGGGGAACGGCGCAGTATTTT | CATSESWGTAQYF
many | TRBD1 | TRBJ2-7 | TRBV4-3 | TGCGCCAGCAGCCAAAACAGGGGGCTATACGAGCAGTACTTC | CASSQNRGLYEQYF
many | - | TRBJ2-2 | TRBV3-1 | TGTGCCAGCAGCCGTCAAACGGGCACCGGGGAGCTGTTTTTT | CASSRQTGTGELFF
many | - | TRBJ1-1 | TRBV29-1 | TGCAGCGCGGCGGGGGAGTGGAACACTGAAGCTTTCTTT | CSAAGEWNTEAFF
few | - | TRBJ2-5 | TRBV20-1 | TGCAGTGCCCAACCCCTGGCAACGGGCTTCGAGACCCAGTACTTC | CSAQPLATGFETQYF
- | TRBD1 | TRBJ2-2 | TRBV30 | TGTGCCTGGAACAGGGGGCTCGAGGGGGAGCTGTTTTTT | CAWNRGLEGELFF
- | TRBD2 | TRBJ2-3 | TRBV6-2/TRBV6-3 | TGTGCCAGCAGTTACTTGAATAGCGGGAGGGCCAGCACAGATACGCAGTATTTT | CASSYLNSGRASTDTQYF
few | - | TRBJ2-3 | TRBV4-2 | TGTGCCAGCAGTCGCGGGACTAGGGGGCCTGAAGATAACACAGATACGCAGTATTTT | CASSRGTRGPEDNTDTQYF
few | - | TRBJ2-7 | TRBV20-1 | TGCAGTGCCCCCACTGGTAACAAGGTCTACGAGCAGTACTTC | CSAPTGNKVYEQYF
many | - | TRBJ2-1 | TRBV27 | TGTGCCAGCAGTTTCGGCCCGCCCGGCATCAATGAGCAGTTCTTC | CASSFGPPGINEQFF